The entry below gives a single T cell receptor (beta chain) sequence along with its context. No antigen is known for it. No per-base quality is available; no much larger clone lies one base away. This specimen belongs to a study of STAT3 mutations in large granular lymphocyte leukemia (dated by TCRdb to about 2019). In terms of the full investigation: Canonical activating STAT3 mutations were detected in roughly half of the longitudinally sequenced T-LGLL patients. One or more immunosuppressive therapy regimens were given to more than half of T-LGLL patients, and hematologic response was seen in around two fifths of the treated patients. On average, sequencing was done at under 5 time points per patient, with the number of samplings ranging from 2 to 8. A couple of patients with natural killer LGL leukemia were also sequenced longitudinally as controls within the study. From an initial cohort of 200 to 250 LGL patients, approximately 19 representative T-LGLL cases were picked for longitudinal TCRbeta and STAT3 sequencing. Serial deep sequencing of TCRbeta CDR3 and STAT3 was performed in patients with T-cell large granular lymphocyte leukemia to reconstruct clonal hierarchy and dynamics. The full study reports these points: At least one immunodominant TCRbeta clonotype was identified in every T-LGLL patient, and multiple immunodominant subclonotypes were identified in about half of the T-LGLL patients. In 6 of 18 patients, TCR clonotype switching occurred after therapy, and every newly emerging clone was STAT3 wild type. Variable intervals between samplings and differing treatment regimens complicated linking therapy response to changes in TCR clonal burden. In several patients, dominant TCR clone burden exceeded STAT3 mutant burden, suggesting STAT3 mutation arose secondarily within a pre-expanded clone. Persisting codominant clonotypes in some patients meant a small but highly pathogenic clone may have been missed. Because no samples were available when a clone first appeared, clonal expansion was inferred from samplings taken at other points.

Deletion took 3 bases off V and 7 bases off J, with a span of 5 bases between the germline ends. Spanning cysteine to phenylalanine, the CDR3 consists of 11 amino acids. Solely the CDR3 DNA is kept, with 33 bases framed from the first base. CDR1 is given as ENHRY and CDR2 as SYGVKD, both from the germline V gene. TCRbeta libraries were sequenced on an Illumina MiSeq, averaging roughly 44,000 productive templates per sample. Multiplex PCR amplification was used to generate TCRbeta CDR3 libraries with the immunoSEQ assay. The original pipeline was this. Repertoire diversity was calculated as previously defined, and values close to 0 indicated extremely monoclonal samples. TCRdb took this table from immuneACCESS and kept in-frame rearrangements with V and J called. Such tables lack part of the clones; where checked against another copy, unresolved V genes explain under half of the gap, and the rest is unexplained. The V and J calls and clone size come from that table; D and trimming were worked out from the DNA. The sample has under 25,000 clones on record, about 92% of them singletons. The ten largest clones represent 40% to 55% of the sample.

The same DNA, extracted from blood mononuclear cells, served for both TCR sequencing and STAT3 sequencing. This receptor was obtained from a man aged 55-75 years with T-cell large granular lymphocyte leukemia. Some clones in this sample may be carry-over from other donors' samples. The age is the age at diagnosis. Sequenced: peripheral blood mononuclear cells. Here the chain combines TRBV10-3 and TRBJ2-3; no D gene is confidently identified. This receptor has the CDR3 CAISDLNTQYF. The nucleotide sequence is TGTGCCATCAGTGACTTGAATACGCAGTATTTT.